This record covers a single T cell receptor (beta chain). The germline V gene has CDR1 MNHEY and CDR2 SMNVEV (reference sequence). This CDR3 spans 14 amino acids. The ends were cut back, 5 bases at V and 0 bases at J, with 11 bases in the middle. These data originate in a study of blood T cell repertoires in COVID-19. About the research overall: Samples came from the United States, Italy and Spain, spanning acute and convalescent COVID-19. The analysed material was cDNA or gDNA that came from T cells, B-cell-depleted T cells, or PBMCs.

As originally analysed: Using reference gene primer amplification, nucleated cell counts were estimated. Generated by immunoSEQ multiplex PCR, the TCRdb table keeps only in-frame clones and is missing some. The D gene and trimming were derived from the DNA, and the V and J assignments and clone size from that table. In the table there are a few hundred thousand clones, around nine tenths of which are singletons. The sample taken for sequencing was peripheral blood. This clonotype originated in a man in his forties who had recovered from COVID-19. The chain recombines TRBV27 with TRBJ2-7; D not resolved. The CDR3 DNA follows: TGTGCCAGCAGTCCCGGCAGGAACTCCTACGAGCAGTACTTC. Protein: CASSPGRNSYEQYF.